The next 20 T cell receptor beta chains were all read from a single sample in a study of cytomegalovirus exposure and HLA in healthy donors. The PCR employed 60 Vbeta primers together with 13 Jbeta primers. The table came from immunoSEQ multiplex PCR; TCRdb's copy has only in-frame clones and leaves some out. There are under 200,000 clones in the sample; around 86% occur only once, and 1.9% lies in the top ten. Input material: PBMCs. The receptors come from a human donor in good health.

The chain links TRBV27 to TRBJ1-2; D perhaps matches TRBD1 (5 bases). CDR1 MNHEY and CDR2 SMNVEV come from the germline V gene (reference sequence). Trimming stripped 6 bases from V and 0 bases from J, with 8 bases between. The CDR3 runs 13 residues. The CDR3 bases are TGTGCCAGCAGCCCGACAGCTAACTATGGCTACACCTTC. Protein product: CASSPTANYGYTF.

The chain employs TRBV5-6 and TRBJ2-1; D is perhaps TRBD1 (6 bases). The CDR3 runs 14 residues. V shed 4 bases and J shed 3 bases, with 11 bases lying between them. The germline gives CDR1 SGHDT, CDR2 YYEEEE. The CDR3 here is CASSTRGFYNEQFF. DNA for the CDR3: TGTGCCAGCAGCACCAGGGGTTTCTACAATGAGCAGTTCTTC. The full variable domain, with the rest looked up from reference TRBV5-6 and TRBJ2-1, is DAGVTQSPTHLIKTRGQQVTLRCSPKSGHDTVSWYQQALGQGPQFIFQYYEEEERQRGNFPDRFSGHQFPNYSSELNVNALLLGDSALYLCASSTRGFYNEQFFGPGTRLTVL.

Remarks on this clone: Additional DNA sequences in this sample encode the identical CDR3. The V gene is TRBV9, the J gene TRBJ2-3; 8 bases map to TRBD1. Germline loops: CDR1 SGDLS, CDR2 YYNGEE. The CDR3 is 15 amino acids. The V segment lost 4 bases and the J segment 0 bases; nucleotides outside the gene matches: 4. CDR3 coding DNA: TGTGCCAGCAGCCCGCAGGGGGCTAGCACAGATACGCAGTATTTT. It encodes CASSPQGASTDTQYF.

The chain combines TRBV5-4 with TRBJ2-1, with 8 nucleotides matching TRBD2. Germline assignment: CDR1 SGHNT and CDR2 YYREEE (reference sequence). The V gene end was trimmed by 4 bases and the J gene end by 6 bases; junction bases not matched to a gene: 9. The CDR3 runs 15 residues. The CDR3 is CASSGSGGGINEQFF. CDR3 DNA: TGTGCCAGCAGCGGAAGCGGGGGTGGGATCAATGAGCAGTTCTTC.

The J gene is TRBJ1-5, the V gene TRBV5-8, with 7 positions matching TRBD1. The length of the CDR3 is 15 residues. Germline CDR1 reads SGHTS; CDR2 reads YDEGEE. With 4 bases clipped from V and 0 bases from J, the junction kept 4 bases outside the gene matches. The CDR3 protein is CASSRTGHSNQPQHF. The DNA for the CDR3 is TGTGCCAGCAGCCGGACAGGACATAGCAATCAGCCCCAGCATTTT.

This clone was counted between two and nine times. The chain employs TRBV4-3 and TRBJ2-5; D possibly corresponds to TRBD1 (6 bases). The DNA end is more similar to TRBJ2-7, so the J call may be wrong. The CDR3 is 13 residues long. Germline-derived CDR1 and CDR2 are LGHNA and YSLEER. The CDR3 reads CASSQTDSYEQYF. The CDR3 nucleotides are TGCGCCAGCAGCCAAACGGACAGCTACGAGCAGTACTTC.

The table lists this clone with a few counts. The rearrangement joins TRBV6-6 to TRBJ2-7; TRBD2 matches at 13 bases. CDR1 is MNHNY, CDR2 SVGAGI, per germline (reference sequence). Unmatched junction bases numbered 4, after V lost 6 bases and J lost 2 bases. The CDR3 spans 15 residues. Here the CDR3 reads CASSPLAGGPYEQYF. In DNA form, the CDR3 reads TGTGCCAGCAGCCCACTAGCGGGGGGGCCCTACGAGCAGTACTTC.

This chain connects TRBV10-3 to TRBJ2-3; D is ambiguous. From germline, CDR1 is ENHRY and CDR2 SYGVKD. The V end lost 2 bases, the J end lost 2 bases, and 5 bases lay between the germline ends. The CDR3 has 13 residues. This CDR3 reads CAISETNTDTQYF. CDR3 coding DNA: TGTGCCATCAGTGAGACAAACACAGATACGCAGTATTTT.

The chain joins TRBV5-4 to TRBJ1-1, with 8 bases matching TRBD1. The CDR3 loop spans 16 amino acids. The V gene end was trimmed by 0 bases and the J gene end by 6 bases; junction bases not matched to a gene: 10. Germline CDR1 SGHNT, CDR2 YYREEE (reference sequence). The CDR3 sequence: CASSLGGQGSPAEAFF. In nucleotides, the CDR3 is TGTGCCAGCAGCTTGGGAGGACAGGGTAGTCCCGCTGAAGCTTTCTTT.

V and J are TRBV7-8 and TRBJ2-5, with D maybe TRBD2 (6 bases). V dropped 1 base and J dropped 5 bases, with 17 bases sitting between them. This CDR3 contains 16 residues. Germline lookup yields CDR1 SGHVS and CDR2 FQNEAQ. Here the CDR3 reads CASSLDEGTLPETQYF. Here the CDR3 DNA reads TGTGCCAGCAGCTTAGACGAAGGGACTCTTCCCGAGACCCAGTACTTC.

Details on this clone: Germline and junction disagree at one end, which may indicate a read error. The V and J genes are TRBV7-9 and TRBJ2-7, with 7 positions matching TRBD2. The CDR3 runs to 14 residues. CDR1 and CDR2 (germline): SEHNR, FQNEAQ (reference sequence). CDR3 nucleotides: TGTTCCAGCAGCCCTGGACTAGGCCCCTACGAGCAGTACTTC. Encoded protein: CSSSPGLGPYEQYF.

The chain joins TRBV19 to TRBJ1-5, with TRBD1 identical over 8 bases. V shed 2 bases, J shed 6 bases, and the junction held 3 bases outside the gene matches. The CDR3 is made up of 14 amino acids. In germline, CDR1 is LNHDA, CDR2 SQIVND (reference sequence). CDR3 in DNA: TGTGCCAGTAGTATATCGGACAGGGTTCAGCCCCAGCATTTT. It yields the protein CASSISDRVQPQHF. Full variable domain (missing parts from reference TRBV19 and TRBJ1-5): DGGITQSPKYLFRKEGQNVTLSCEQNLNHDAMYWYRQDPGQGLRLIYYSQIVNDFQKGDIAEGYSVSREKKESFPLTVTSAQKNPTAFYLCASSISDRVQPQHFGDGTRLSIL.

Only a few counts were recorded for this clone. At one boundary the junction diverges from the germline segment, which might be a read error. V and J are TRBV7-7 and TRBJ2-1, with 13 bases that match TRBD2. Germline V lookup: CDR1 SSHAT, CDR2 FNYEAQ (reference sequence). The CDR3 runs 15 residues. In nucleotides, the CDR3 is TGTGCTAGCAGCGCGAAACTAGCGGGGGGGAATGAGCAGTTCTTC. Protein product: CASSAKLAGGNEQFF.

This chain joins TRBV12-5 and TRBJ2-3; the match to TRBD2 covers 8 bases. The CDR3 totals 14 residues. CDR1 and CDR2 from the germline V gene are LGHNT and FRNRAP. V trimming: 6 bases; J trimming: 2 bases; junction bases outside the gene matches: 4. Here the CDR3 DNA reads TGTGCTAGTGGCGTAGCGGGGAACACAGATACGCAGTATTTT. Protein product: CASGVAGNTDTQYF.

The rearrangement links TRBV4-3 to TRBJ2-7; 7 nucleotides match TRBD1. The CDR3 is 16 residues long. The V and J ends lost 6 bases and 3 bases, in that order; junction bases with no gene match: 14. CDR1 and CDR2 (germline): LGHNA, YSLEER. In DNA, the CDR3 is TGCGCCAGCAGTCAACATTGGCAGGGGGATTTCTACGAGCAGTACTTC. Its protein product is CASSQHWQGDFYEQYF.

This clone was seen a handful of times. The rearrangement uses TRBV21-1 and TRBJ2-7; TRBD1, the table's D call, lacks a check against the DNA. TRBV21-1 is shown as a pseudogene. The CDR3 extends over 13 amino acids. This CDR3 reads CARKTGGWYEQYF. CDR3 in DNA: TGTGCCAGGAAAACAGGGGGGTGGTACGAGCAGTACTTC.

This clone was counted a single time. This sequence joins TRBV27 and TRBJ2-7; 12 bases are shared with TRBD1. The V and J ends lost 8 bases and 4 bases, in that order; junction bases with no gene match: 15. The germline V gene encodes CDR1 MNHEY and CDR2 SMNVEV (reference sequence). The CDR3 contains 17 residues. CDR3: CASGRDRGRSSLYEQYF. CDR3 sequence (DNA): TGTGCCAGCGGAAGGGACAGGGGGCGATCATCTTTGTACGAGCAGTACTTC.

CDR3 nucleotide sequence: TGTGCCAGCAGCCGGGACAGGGCGTACGAGCAGTACTTC. Protein: CASSRDRAYEQYF. The genes are TRBV7-9 and TRBJ2-7; 9 bases fit TRBD1. The germline gives CDR1 SEHNR, CDR2 FQNEAQ (reference sequence). The length of the CDR3 is 13 residues. Losses at the gene ends were 5 bases for V and 4 bases for J; bases not matched to a gene: 3.

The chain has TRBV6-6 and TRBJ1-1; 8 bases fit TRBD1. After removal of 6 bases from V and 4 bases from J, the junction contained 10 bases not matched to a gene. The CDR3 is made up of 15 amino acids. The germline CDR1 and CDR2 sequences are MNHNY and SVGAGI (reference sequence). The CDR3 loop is CASSPGQGRGTEAFF. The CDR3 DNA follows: TGTGCCAGCAGCCCCGGACAGGGAAGGGGCACTGAAGCTTTCTTT.

As DNA, the CDR3 is TGTGCCAGCAGTCCCGGACAGGGTGCGTGTCAGCCCCAGCATTTT. Translation: CASSPGQGACQPQHF. The J gene is TRBJ1-5, the V gene TRBV2; TRBD1 matches at 8 bases. CDR3 length: 15 residues. Germline CDR1 is SNHLY and CDR2 is FYNNEI. After removal of 5 bases from V and 6 bases from J, the junction contained 9 bases not matched to a gene.